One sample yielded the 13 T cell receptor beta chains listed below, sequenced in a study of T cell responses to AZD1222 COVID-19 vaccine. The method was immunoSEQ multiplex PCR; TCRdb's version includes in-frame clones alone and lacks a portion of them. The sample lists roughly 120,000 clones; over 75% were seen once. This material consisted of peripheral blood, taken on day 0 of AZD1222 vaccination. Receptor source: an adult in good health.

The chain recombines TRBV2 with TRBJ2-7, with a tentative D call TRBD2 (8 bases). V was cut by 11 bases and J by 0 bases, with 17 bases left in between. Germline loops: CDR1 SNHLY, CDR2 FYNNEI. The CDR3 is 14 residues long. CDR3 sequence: CAGSGAGGSYEQYF. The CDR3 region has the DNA TGTGCCGGTAGCGGGGCAGGGGGCTCCTACGAGCAGTACTTC.

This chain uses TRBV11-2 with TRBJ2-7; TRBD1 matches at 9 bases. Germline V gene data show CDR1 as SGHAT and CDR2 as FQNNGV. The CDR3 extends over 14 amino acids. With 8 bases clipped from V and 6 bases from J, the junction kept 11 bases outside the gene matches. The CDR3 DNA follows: TGTGCCAGCGCCCCTGGGACAGGGTCTGCCGAGCAGTACTTC. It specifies CASAPGTGSAEQYF.

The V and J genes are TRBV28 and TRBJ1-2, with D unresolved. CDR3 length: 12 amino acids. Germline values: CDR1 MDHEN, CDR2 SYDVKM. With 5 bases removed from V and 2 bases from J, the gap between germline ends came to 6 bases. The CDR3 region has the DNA TGTGCCAGCAGTACTCAGAACTATGGCTACACCTTC. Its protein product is CASSTQNYGYTF.

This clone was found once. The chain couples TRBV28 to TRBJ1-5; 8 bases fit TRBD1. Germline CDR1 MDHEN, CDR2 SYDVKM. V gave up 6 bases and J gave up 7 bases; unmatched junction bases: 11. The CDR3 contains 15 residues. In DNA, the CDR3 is TGTGCCAGCAGCAGTTTGCAGGGGGCAGGGCAGCCCCAGCATTTT. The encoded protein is CASSSLQGAGQPQHF.

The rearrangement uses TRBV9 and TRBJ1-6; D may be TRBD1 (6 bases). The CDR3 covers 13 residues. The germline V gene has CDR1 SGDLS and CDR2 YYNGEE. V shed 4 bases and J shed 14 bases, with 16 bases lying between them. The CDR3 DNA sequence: TGTGCCAGCAGCACCTCGCAGGGACATTCCCTCCACTTT. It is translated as CASSTSQGHSLHF. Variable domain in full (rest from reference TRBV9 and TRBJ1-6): DSGVTQTPKHLITATGQRVTLRCSPRSGDLSVYWYQQSLDQGLQFLIQYYNGEERAKGNILERFSAQQFPDLHSELNLSSLELGDSALYFCASSTSQGHSLHFGNGTRLTVT.

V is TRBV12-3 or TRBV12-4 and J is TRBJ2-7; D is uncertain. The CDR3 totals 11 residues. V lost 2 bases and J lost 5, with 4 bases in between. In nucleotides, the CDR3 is TGTGCCAGCAGTTTAATTCACGAGCAGTACTTC. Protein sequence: CASSLIHEQYF.

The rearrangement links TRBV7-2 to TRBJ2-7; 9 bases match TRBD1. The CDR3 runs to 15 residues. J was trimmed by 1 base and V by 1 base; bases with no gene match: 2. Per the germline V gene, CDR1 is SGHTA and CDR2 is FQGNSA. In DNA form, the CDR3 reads TGTGCCAGCAGCTTAGTAGGACAGGGGTCCTACGAGCAGTACTTC. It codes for CASSLVGQGSYEQYF.

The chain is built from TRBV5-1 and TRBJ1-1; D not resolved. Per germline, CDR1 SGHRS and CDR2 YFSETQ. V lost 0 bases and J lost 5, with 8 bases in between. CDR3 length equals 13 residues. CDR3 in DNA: TGCGCCAGCAGCTTGGAGCCGGTTACTGAAGCTTTCTTT. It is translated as CASSLEPVTEAFF.

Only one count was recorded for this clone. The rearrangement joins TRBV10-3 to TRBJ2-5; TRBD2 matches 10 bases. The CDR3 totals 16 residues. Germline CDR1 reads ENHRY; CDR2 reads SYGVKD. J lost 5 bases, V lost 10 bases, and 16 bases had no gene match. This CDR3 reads CASRTSGEPLPETQYF. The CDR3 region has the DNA TGTGCCAGCCGAACTAGCGGGGAACCTCTTCCCGAGACCCAGTACTTC.

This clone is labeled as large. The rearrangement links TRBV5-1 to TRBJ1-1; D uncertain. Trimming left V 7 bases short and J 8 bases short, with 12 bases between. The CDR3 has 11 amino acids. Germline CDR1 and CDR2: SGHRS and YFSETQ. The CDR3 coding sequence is TGCGCCAGCGGCCCACCGGGCGAAGCTTTCTTT. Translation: CASGPPGEAFF.

CDR3 region: CASSLVGSNQPQHF. CDR3 DNA: TGTGCCAGCAGCTTGGTAGGGTCCAATCAGCCCCAGCATTTT. This rearrangement joins TRBV5-5 to TRBJ1-5; D is unresolved. Per the germline V gene, CDR1 is SGHKS and CDR2 is YYEKEE (reference sequence). Trimming pared 0 bases from V and 3 bases from J, leaving 7 bases between. The CDR3 has 14 amino acids.

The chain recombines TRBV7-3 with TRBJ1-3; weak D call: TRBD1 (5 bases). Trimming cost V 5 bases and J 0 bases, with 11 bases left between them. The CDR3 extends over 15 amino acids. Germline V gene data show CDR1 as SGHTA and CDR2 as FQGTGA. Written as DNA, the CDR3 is TGTGCCAGCAGCCCGGGACCGAGCTCTGGAAACACCATATATTTT. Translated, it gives CASSPGPSSGNTIYF.

The CDR3 nucleotides are TGTGCCATCCAGGGACAGGGGCGCTCCTACGAGCAGTACTTC. Its translation: CAIQGQGRSYEQYF. The chain combines TRBV10-3 with TRBJ2-7; 10 nucleotides agree with TRBD1. J lost 0 bases, V lost 8 bases, and 4 bases had no gene match. The germline V gene encodes CDR1 ENHRY and CDR2 SYGVKD. CDR3 size: 14 residues.